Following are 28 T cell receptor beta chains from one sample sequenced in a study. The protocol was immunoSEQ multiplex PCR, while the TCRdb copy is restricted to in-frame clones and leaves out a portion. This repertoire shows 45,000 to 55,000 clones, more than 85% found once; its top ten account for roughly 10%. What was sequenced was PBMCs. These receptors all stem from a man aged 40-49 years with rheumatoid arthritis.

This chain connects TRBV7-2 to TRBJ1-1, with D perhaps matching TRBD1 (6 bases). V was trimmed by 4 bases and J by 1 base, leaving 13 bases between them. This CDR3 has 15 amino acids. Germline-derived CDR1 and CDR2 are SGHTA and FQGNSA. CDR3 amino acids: CASSWAGTPNTEAFF. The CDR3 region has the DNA TGTGCCAGCAGCTGGGCCGGGACACCGAACACTGAAGCTTTCTTT.

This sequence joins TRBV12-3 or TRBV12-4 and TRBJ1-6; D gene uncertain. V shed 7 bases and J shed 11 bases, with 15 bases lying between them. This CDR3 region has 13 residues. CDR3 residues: CASTQGGLTPLHF. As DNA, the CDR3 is TGTGCCAGCACCCAAGGAGGGCTGACACCCCTCCACTTT.

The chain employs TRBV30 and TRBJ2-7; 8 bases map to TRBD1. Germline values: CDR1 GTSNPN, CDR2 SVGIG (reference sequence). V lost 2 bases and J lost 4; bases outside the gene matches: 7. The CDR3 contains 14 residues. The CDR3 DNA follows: TGTGCCTGGAGTAGAGGACAGGGAGATTACGAGCAGTACTTC. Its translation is CAWSRGQGDYEQYF.

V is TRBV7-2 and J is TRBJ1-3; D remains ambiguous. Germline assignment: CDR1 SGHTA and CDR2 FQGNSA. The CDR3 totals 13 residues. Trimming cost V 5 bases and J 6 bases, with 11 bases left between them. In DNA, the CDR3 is TGTGCCAGCAGCCCAGGACCTGAAAACACCATATATTTT. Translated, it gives CASSPGPENTIYF.

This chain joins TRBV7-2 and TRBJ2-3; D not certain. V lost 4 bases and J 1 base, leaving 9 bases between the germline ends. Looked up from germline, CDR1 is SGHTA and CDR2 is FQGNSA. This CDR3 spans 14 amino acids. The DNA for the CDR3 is TGTGCCAGCAGCTCACCAGTCGGCACAGATACGCAGTATTTT. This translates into CASSSPVGTDTQYF.

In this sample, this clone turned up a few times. CDR3: CASAGQGNEQYF. CDR3 in DNA: TGTGCCTCCGCGGGACAGGGGAACGAGCAGTACTTC. The genes are TRBV19 and TRBJ2-7; 10 bases agree with TRBD1. V lost 11 bases to trimming and J lost 5 bases; unmatched junction nucleotides: 6. This CDR3 has 12 amino acids. The V gene's germline CDR1 is LNHDA and CDR2 SQIVND (reference sequence).

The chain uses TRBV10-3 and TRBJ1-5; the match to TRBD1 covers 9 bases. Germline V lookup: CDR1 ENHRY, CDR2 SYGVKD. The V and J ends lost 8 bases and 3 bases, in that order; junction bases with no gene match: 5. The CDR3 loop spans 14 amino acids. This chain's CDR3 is CAIGTGGNNQPQHF. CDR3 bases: TGTGCCATCGGCACAGGGGGCAACAATCAGCCCCAGCATTTT.

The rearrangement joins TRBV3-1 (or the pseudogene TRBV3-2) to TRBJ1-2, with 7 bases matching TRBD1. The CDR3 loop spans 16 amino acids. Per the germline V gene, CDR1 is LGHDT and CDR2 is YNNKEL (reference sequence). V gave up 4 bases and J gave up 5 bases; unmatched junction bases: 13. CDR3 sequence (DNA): TGTGCCAGCAGCCGCTCTAGGACAGGTGGTCTTTATGGCTACACCTTC. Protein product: CASSRSRTGGLYGYTF.

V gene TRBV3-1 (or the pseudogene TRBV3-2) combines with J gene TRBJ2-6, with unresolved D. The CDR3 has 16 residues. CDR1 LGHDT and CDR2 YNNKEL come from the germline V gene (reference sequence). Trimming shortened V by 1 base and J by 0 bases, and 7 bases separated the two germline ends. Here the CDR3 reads CASSQGRHSGANVLTF. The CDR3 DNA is TGTGCCAGCAGCCAAGGCAGGCACTCTGGGGCCAACGTCCTGACTTTC.

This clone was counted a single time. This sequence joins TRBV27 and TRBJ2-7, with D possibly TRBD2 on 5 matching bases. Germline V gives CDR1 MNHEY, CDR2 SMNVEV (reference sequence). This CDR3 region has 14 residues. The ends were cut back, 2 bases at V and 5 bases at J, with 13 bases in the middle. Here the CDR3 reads CASSLVGVSHEQYF. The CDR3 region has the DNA TGTGCCAGCAGTTTAGTGGGAGTGAGCCACGAGCAGTACTTC.

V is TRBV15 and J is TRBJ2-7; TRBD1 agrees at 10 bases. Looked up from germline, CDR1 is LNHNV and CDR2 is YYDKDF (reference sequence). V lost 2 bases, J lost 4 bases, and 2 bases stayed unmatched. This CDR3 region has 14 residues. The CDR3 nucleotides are TGTGCCACCAGCAGAAGGACAGGGGGTTACGAGCAGTACTTC. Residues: CATSRRTGGYEQYF.

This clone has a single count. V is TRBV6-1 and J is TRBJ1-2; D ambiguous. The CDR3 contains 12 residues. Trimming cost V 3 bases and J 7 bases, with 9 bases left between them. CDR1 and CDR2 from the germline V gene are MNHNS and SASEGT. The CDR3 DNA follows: TGTGCCAGCAGTGATCGCATGGGTGGCTACACCTTC. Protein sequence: CASSDRMGGYTF.

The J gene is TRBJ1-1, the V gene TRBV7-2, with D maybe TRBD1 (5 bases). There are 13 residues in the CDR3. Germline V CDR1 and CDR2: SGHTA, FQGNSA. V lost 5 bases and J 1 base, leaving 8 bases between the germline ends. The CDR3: CASSLTGNTEAFF. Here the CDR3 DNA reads TGTGCCAGCAGCCTAACAGGGAACACTGAAGCTTTCTTT.

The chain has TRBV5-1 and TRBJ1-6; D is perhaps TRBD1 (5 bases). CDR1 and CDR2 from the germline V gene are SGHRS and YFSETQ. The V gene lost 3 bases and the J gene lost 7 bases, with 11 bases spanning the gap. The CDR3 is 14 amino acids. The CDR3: CASSSDRRNSPLHF. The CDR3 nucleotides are TGCGCCAGCAGCTCTGACAGACGAAATTCACCCCTCCACTTT. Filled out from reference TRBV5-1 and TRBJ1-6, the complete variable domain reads KAGVTQTPRYLIKTRGQQVTLSCSPISGHRSVSWYQQTPGQGLQFLFEYFSETQRNKGNFPGRFSGRQFSNSRSEMNVSTLELGDSALYLCASSSDRRNSPLHFGNGTRLTVT.

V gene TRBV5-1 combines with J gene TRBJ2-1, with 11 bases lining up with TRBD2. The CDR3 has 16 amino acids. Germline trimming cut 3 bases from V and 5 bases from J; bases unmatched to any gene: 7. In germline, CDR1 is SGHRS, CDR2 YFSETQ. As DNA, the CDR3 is TGCGCCAGCAGCTGGGGCCTAGCGGGGGGCGACAATGAGCAGTTCTTC. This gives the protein CASSWGLAGGDNEQFF.

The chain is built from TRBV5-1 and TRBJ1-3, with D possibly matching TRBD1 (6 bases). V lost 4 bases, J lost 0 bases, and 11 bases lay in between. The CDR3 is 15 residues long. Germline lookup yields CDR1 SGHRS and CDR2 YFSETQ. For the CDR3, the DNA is TGCGCCAGCAGCCCTGGACAGCCCTCTGGAAACACCATATATTTT. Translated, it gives CASSPGQPSGNTIYF.

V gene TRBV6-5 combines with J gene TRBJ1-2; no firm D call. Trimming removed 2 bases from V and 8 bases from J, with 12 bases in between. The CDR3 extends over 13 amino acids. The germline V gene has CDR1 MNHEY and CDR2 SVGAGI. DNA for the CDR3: TGTGCCAGCAGTTACGGTGGGGAGTACGGCTACACCTTC. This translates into CASSYGGEYGYTF.

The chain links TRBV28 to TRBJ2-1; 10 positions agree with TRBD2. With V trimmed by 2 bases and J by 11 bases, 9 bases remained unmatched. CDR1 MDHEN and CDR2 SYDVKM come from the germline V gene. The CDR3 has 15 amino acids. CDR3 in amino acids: CASSLRLAGTLKQFF. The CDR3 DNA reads TGTGCCAGCAGTTTAAGACTAGCGGGTACTCTTAAGCAGTTCTTC.

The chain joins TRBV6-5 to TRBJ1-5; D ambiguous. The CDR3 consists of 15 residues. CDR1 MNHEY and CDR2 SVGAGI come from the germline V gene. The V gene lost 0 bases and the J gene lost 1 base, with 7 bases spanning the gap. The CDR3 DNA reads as TGTGCCAGCAGTTACTCGCTAGCGAGCAATCAGCCCCAGCATTTT. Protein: CASSYSLASNQPQHF.

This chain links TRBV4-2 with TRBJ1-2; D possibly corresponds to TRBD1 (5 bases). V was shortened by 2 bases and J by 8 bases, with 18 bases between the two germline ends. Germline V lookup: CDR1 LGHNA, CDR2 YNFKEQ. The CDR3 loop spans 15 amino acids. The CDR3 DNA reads TGTGCCAGCAGCCAACAAGATGGGACCGGCCGGGGCTACACCTTC. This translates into CASSQQDGTGRGYTF.

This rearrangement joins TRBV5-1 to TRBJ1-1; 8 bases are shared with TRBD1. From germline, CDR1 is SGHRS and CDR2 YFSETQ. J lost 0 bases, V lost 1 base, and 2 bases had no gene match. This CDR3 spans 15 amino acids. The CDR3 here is CASSLQGQVNTEAFF. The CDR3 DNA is TGCGCCAGCAGCTTGCAGGGACAGGTGAACACTGAAGCTTTCTTT.

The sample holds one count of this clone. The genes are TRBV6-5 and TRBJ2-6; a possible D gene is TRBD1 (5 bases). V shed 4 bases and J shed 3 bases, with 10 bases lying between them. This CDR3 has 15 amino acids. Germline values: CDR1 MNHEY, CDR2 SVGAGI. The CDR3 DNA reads TGTGCCAGCAGTTTACAGGTATATGGGGCCAACGTCCTGACTTTC. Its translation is CASSLQVYGANVLTF.

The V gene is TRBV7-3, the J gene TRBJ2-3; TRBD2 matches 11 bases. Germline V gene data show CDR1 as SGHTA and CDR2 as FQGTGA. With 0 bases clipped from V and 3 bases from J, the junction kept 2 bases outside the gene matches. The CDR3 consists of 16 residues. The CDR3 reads CASSLTLAGGTDTQYF. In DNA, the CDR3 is TGTGCCAGCAGCTTAACGTTAGCGGGAGGGACAGATACGCAGTATTTT.

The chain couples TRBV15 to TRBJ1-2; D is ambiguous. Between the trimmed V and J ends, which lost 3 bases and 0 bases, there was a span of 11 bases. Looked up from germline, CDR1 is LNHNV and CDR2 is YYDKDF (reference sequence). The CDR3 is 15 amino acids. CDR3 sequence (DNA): TGTGCCACCAGCAGCCGCCAGAGCACTAACTATGGCTACACCTTC. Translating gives CATSSRQSTNYGYTF.

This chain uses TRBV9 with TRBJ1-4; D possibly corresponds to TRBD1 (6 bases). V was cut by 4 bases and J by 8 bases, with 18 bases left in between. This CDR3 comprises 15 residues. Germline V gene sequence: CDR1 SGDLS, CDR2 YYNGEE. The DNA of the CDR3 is TGTGCCAGCAGCCCTTTTGGGGGGGCTGGAGAAAAACTGTTTTTT. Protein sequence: CASSPFGGAGEKLFF.

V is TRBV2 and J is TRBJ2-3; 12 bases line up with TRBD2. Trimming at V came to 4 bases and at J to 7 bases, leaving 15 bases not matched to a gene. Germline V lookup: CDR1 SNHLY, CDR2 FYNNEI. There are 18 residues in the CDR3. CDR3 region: CASSGIPRLAGEWNTQYF. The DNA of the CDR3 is TGTGCCAGCAGTGGAATCCCCCGACTAGCGGGGGAATGGAATACGCAGTATTTT.

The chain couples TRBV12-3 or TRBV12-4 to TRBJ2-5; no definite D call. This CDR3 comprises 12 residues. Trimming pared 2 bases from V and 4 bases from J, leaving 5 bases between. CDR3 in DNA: TGTGCCAGCAGTTTAAGGGTAGAGACCCAGTACTTC. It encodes CASSLRVETQYF.

This chain's CDR3 is CASSQTSGRTDTQYF. In DNA form, the CDR3 reads TGTGCCAGCAGTCAGACTAGCGGGAGAACAGATACGCAGTATTTT. This chain uses TRBV6-5 with TRBJ2-3, with 12 nucleotides matching TRBD2. CDR3 length: 15 amino acids. The germline V gene has CDR1 MNHEY and CDR2 SVGAGI. J lost 3 bases, V lost 5 bases, and 3 bases had no gene match.